This TCR beta chain was profiled in a study of CD8+CD57+ T cells in acquired aplastic anemia. About the study: Each DNA sample taken from sorted CD4+ and CD8+ cells came to approximately 3.2 ug on average.

Using genomic DNA as the template, TCR beta VDJ and CDR3 profiling was carried out. A single record per CDR3 protein comes from TCRdb applying MiXCR to the reads. The sample lists 150,000 to 200,000 distinct CDR3 sequences; approximately 49% were seen once. Comment on this clonotype: As yet, its antigen is unknown. A read error is likely, as this CDR3 ends without the conserved phenylalanine or tryptophan. Because the CDR3's place on the DNA is in doubt, the DNA is left out and the CDR3 is given as listed by TCRdb.

Points from the study as a whole: Patients and controls turned out to have roughly 31 CD8+ CDR3 sequences in common.

Per germline, CDR1 SNHLY and CDR2 FYNNEI. The CDR3 is 10 residues long, counting both termini. Material for sequencing was sorted CD4+, CD8+, or CD8+CD57+ T cells (not recorded which) from PBMCs. This TCR was sampled from a human donor in good health. The chain joins TRBV2 to TRBJ2-6; the D call in the table, TRBD2, was not verified against the DNA. This chain's CDR3 is CASSLAGGFT.